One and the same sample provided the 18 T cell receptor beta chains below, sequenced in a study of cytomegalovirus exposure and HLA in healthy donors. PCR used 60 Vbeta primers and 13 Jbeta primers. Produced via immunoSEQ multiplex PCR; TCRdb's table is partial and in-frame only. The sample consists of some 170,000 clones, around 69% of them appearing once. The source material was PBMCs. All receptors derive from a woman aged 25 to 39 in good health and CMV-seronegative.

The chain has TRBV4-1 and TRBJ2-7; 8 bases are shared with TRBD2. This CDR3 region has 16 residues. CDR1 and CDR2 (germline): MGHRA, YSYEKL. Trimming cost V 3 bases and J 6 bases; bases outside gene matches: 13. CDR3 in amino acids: CASSQRSGGRPIEQYF. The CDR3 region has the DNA TGCGCCAGCAGCCAGCGGTCGGGGGGGCGACCTATCGAGCAGTACTTC.

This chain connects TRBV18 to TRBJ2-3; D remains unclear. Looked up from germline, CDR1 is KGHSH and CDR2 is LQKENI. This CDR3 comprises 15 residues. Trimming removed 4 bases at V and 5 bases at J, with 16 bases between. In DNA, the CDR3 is TGTGCCAGCTCACTATTCCAAGGCGGCATAGATACGCAGTATTTT. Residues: CASSLFQGGIDTQYF. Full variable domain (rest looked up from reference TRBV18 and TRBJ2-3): NAGVMQNPRHLVRRRGQEARLRCSPMKGHSHVYWYRQLPEEGLKFMVYLQKENIIDESGMPKERFSAEFPKEGPSILRIQQVVRGDSAAYFCASSLFQGGIDTQYFGPGTRLTVL.

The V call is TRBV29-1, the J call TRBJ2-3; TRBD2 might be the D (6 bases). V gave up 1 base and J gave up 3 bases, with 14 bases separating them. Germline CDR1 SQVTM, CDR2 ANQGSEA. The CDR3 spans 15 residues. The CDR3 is CSVEGGDVLTDTQYF. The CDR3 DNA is TGCAGCGTTGAAGGGGGGGACGTATTAACAGATACGCAGTATTTT.

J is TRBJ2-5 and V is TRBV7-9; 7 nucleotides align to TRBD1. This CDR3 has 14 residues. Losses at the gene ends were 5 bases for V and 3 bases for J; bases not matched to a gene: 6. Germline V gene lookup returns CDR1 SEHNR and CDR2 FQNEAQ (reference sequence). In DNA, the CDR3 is TGTGCCAGCAGCAAAGGGGGCATTAAAGAGACCCAGTACTTC. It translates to CASSKGGIKETQYF.

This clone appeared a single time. CDR3 loop: CASSISGDSNQPQHF. The CDR3 nucleotides are TGTGCCAGTAGTATTTCAGGGGATAGCAATCAGCCCCAGCATTTT. This chain uses TRBV19 with TRBJ1-5; TRBD1 might be the D (6 bases). The germline V and J ends were trimmed by 3 bases and 0 bases, with 9 bases remaining between them. The CDR3 runs to 15 residues. Germline-derived CDR1 and CDR2 are LNHDA and SQIVND (reference sequence). The whole variable domain, remainder taken from reference TRBV19 and TRBJ1-5, is DGGITQSPKYLFRKEGQNVTLSCEQNLNHDAMYWYRQDPGQGLRLIYYSQIVNDFQKGDIAEGYSVSREKKESFPLTVTSAQKNPTAFYLCASSISGDSNQPQHFGDGTRLSIL.

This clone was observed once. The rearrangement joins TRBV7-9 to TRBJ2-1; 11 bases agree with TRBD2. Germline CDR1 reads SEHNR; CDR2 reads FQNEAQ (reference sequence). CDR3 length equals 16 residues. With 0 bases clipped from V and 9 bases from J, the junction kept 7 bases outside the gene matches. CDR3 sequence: CASSLAWGSGRVEQFF. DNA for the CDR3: TGTGCCAGCAGCTTAGCGTGGGGTAGCGGGAGGGTTGAGCAGTTCTTC.

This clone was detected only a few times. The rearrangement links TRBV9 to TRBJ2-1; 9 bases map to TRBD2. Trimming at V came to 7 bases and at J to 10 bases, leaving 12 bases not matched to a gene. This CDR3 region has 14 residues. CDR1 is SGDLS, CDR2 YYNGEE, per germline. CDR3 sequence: CASGSGGPGVEQFF. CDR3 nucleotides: TGTGCCAGCGGCAGCGGGGGGCCGGGGGTCGAGCAGTTCTTC.

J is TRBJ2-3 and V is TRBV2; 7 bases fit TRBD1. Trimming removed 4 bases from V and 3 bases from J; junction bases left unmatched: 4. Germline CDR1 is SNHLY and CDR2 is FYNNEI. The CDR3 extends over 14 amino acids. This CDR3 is CASSVDRSTDTQYF. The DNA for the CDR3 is TGTGCCAGCAGTGTGGACAGGTCGACAGATACGCAGTATTTT.

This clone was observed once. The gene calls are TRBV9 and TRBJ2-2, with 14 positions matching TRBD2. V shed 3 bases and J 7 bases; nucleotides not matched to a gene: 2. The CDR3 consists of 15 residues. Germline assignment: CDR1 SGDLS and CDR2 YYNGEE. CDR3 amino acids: CASSGLAGGDGELFF. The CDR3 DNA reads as TGTGCCAGCAGCGGACTAGCGGGAGGGGACGGGGAGCTGTTTTTT.

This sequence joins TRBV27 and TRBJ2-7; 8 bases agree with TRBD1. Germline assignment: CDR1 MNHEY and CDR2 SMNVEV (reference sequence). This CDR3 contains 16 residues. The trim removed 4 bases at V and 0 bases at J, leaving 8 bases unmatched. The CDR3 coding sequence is TGTGCCAGCAGTTCCTCGGGCAGGGGGCTCTCCTACGAGCAGTACTTC. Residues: CASSSSGRGLSYEQYF.

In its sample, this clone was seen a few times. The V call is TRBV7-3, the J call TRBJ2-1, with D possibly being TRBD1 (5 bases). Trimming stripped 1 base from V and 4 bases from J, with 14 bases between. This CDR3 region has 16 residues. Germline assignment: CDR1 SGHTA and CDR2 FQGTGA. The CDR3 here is CASSLMSRTPYNEQFF. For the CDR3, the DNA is TGTGCCAGCAGCTTAATGTCCCGGACACCATACAATGAGCAGTTCTTC.

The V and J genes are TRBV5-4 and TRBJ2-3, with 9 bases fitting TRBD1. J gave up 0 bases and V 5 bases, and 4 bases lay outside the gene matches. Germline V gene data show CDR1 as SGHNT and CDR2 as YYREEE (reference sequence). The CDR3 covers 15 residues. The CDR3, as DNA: TGTGCCAGCAGTTCCGGGACAGGGAGCACAGATACGCAGTATTTT. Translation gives CASSSGTGSTDTQYF.

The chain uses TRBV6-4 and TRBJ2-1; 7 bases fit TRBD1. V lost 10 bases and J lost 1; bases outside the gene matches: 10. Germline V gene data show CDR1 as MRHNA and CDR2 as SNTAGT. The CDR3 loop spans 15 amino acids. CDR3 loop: CATKSRDSSYNEQFF. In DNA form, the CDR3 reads TGTGCCACTAAATCCCGGGACAGTTCCTACAATGAGCAGTTCTTC.

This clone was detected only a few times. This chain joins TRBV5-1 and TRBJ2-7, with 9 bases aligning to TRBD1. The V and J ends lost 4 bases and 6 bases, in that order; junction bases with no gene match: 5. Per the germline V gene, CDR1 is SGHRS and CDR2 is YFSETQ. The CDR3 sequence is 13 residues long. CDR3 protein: CASSKGQGSEQYF. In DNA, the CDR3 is TGCGCCAGCAGCAAGGGACAGGGAAGCGAGCAGTACTTC.

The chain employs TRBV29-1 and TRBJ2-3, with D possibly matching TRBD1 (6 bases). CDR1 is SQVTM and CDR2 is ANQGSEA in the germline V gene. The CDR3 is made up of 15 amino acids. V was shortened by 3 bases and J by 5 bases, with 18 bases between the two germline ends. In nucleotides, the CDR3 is TGCAGCGTTGAGGCCCGGGACAAGTTTCTAGATACGCAGTATTTT. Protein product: CSVEARDKFLDTQYF.

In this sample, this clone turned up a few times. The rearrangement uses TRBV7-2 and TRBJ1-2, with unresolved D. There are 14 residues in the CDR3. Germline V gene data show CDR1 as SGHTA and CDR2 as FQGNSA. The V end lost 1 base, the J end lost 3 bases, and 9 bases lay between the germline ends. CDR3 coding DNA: TGTGCCAGCAGCTTAGGGATAGACTACTATGGCTACACCTTC. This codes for CASSLGIDYYGYTF.

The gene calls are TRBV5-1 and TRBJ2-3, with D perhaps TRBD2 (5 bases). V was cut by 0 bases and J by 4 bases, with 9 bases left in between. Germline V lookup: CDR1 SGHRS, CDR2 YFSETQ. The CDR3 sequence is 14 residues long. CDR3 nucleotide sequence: TGCGCCAGCAGCTTGGCGGGGTTCGCAGATACGCAGTATTTT. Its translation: CASSLAGFADTQYF.

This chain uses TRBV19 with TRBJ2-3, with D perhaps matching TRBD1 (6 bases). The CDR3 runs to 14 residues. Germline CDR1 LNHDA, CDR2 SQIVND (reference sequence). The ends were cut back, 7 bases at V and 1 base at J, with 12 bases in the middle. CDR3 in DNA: TGTGCCAGTAATAACAGGGAAGGCACAGATACGCAGTATTTT. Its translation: CASNNREGTDTQYF.